Only one count was recorded for the clone carrying this T cell receptor (beta chain). The antigen is not known. This record comes from a study of OX40 agonist ivuxolimab in advanced cancers. Across the whole study: Each dose-escalation patient presented with hepatocellular carcinoma, melanoma, renal cell or head and neck cancer. Therapy given before enrollment (anti-PD-1, anti-PD-L1 or anti-CTLA-4) was allowed, and over 35% had some. Study-wide findings and caveats: At 0.1 to 3.0 mg/kg, CD4+ and CD8+ blood T cells expanded clonally by week 6.

The CDR3 length is 18 residues. V dropped 5 bases and J dropped 0; count of bases not matched to a gene: 12. From germline, CDR1 is MDHEN and CDR2 SYDVKM. The data were produced by immunoSEQ multiplex PCR, yet TCRdb's version contains in-frame clones alone and is incomplete. Of 55,000 to 75,000 clones in the sample, 85% were seen once. Blood draws occurred at baseline, cycle 4 day 1, and cycle 7 day 1. The sequence was obtained from an adult with an advanced solid tumor such as melanoma, head and neck, liver or kidney cancer. The J gene is TRBJ1-5, the V gene TRBV28; 8 nucleotides agree with TRBD1. Source: CD4+ or CD8+ T cells sorted from blood, taken in a trial of the OX40 agonist ivuxolimab. CDR3 coding DNA: TGTGCCAGCAGTGTACCGGGACAGGACAGATATAGCAATCAGCCCCAGCATTTT. It codes for CASSVPGQDRYSNQPQHF.